The rows below give T cell receptor beta chains drawn from one sample of a study of technical replicates of blood from a few donors. The data were produced by immunoSEQ multiplex PCR, yet TCRdb's version contains in-frame clones alone and is incomplete. Of 95,000 or so clones in the sample, 95% are singletons; the top ten hold about 0.37%. The specimen sequenced was T cells isolated from PBMCs. The receptor source for this set is a human donor in good health. CDR3s include the opening cysteine and the closing phenylalanine or tryptophan. A D gene is named only where the DNA matches it firmly.

J | D | V | DNA | CDR3
TRBJ2-3 | TRBD2 | TRBV28 | TGTGCCAGCAGTTTTAGCGGGAGAGTGTCAGATACGCAGTATTTT | CASSFSGRVSDTQYF
TRBJ1-2 | TRBD1 | TRBV15 | TGTGCCACCCCCTCAAGGACAGGGGGGATGAATGGCTACACCTTC | CATPSRTGGMNGYTF
TRBJ2-1 | . | TRBV9 | TGTGCCAGCAGCCTCGGACACCTTTCGAGCAATGAGCAGTTCTTC | CASSLGHLSSNEQFF
TRBJ2-5 | TRBD2 | TRBV29-1 | TGCAGCGTCCTTATGGCTAGCGGGAGCGGTGGAGAGACCCAGTACTTC | CSVLMASGSGGETQYF
TRBJ2-2 | TRBD2 | TRBV4-1 | TGCGCCAGCAGCCAAGCCCAAGAGCGGGAAGTGAACACCGGGGAGCTGTTTTTT | CASSQAQEREVNTGELFF
TRBJ1-5 | . | TRBV27 | TGTGCCAGCACCAGTTGGGGGGGTGGTTGGGTTCCCCAGCATTTT | CASTSWGGGWVPQHF
TRBJ2-3 | TRBD2 | TRBV5-1 | TGCGCCAGCAGCTTGGGACTAGCGCCCGCGGGCACAGATACGCAGTATTTT | CASSLGLAPAGTDTQYF
TRBJ2-1 | . | TRBV4-1 | TGCGCCAGCAGCCAAGCGGCACAGAGCTCCTACAATGAGCAGTTCTTC | CASSQAAQSSYNEQFF
TRBJ1-1 | . | TRBV19 | TGTGCCAGTAGTATTGGCGGGGGGGCAGGGACTGAAGCTTTCTTT | CASSIGGGAGTEAFF
TRBJ2-1 | . | TRBV5-1 | TGCGCCAGCAGCTTGGTAGCGGAGACCTACAATGAGCAGTTCTTC | CASSLVAETYNEQFF
TRBJ2-5 | TRBD2 | TRBV7-8 | TGTGCCAGCAGCTTAGCCGGACTAGCGGGAGGAGAGACCCAGTACTTC | CASSLAGLAGGETQYF
TRBJ2-1 | . | TRBV7-2 | TGTGCCAGCAGCTTAGCCTTCTCCACTTGGAATGAGCAGTTCTTC | CASSLAFSTWNEQFF
TRBJ1-2 | TRBD1 | TRBV19 | TGTGCCAGTAGTATACAATTTGGGACAGGGCGCGGCTACACCTTC | CASSIQFGTGRGYTF
TRBJ2-7 | TRBD1 | TRBV6-5 | TGTGCCAGCGGACCGGGACAGGGCTACGAGCAGTACTTC | CASGPGQGYEQYF
TRBJ2-7 | . | TRBV7-3 | TGTGCCAGCAGCTTAACCGGCAGGGGAGAGGGTGAGCAGTACTTC | CASSLTGRGEGEQYF
TRBJ2-1 | TRBD1 | TRBV7-9 | TGTGCCAGCAGCTATAGACAGGGTTACAATGAGCAGTTCTTC | CASSYRQGYNEQFF
TRBJ1-5 | . | TRBV28 | TGTGCCAGCAGCTCCGAGGTGGCGCCCCAGCATTTT | CASSSEVAPQHF